These 25 T cell receptor beta chains originate from one sample sequenced in a study of regulatory T cells in long-lasting Graves disease. To make TCR beta libraries, researchers used iRepertoire HTBI primers and Arm-PCR of CDR3 regions. A single record per CDR3 protein comes from TCRdb applying MiXCR to the multiplex PCR reads. The sample gives a few hundred thousand distinct CDR3 sequences, around 19% of which show up once; approximately 24% is in the top ten. Indicated time point: newly diagnosed GD, antithyroid drugs for less than 3 months. Following extraction of RNA from PBMCs, that RNA was used to make the TCR library. The sample was peripheral blood mononuclear cells (PBMCs), taken at new diagnosis, from a patient treated with antithyroid drugs. These receptors all stem from a female donor with Graves disease.

This clonotype was detected many times. This sequence joins TRBV7-3 and TRBJ2-2; no definite D call. The CDR3 runs to 12 residues. V was trimmed by 5 bases and J by 6 bases, leaving 7 bases between them. CDR1 and CDR2 from the germline V gene are SGHTA and FQGTGA. The DNA for the CDR3 is TGTGCCAGCAGCGACGGATCCGGGGAGCTGTTTTTT. It is translated as CASSDGSGELFF.

This clonotype showed up many times. The germline gene is not matched at one end of the junction; a read error may be the cause. The V gene is TRBV5-1, the J gene TRBJ2-3; D assignment may be TRBD1 or TRBD2 (5 bases each). CDR1 is SGHRS and CDR2 is YFSETQ in the germline V gene. The CDR3 length is 12 residues. This CDR3 is CASSSEGDTQYF. The CDR3 DNA reads as TGTGCCAGCAGCTCCGAGGGGGATACGCAGTATTTT.

This clonotype was seen ten or more times. The genes are TRBV4-3 and TRBJ2-1, with 7 bases lining up with TRBD2. V gave up 4 bases and J gave up 1 base; unmatched junction bases: 13. Germline-derived CDR1 and CDR2 are LGHNA and YSLEER. The CDR3 contains 18 residues. The chain's CDR3 is CASSRGAGEARSYNEQFF. The CDR3 DNA follows: TGCGCCAGCAGCCGCGGCGCGGGGGAGGCTAGATCCTACAATGAGCAGTTCTTC.

This clonotype was recorded at least ten times. The chain employs TRBV12-3 or TRBV12-4 and TRBJ1-1; D possibly corresponds to TRBD1 (5 bases). V was clipped by 8 bases and J by 1 base, with 11 bases between them. CDR3 size: 13 residues. The CDR3 protein is CASLQAENTEAFF. CDR3 DNA sequence: TGTGCCAGCCTACAGGCGGAGAACACTGAAGCTTTCTTT.

In the case of this clonotype: This likely stems from a read error, as it lies one base from a far larger clone. J is TRBJ2-5 and V is TRBV7-8; 11 positions match TRBD2. In germline, CDR1 is SGHVS, CDR2 FQNEAQ. The CDR3 sequence is 17 residues long. The CDR3 sequence: CASSRRASGRSGHEQSF. The DNA of the CDR3 is TGTGCCAGCAGCCGGCGGGCTAGCGGGAGGAGCGGGCATGAGCAGTCCTTC.

This clonotype was observed many times. The J gene is TRBJ1-2, the V gene TRBV29-1, with 11 bases lining up with TRBD1. The CDR3 extends over 13 amino acids. The J segment lost 1 base and the V segment lost 7 bases, leaving 2 bases of the junction unmatched. Germline CDR1 SQVTM, CDR2 ANQGSEA. CDR3 in amino acids: CSAGTGGNYGYTF. The CDR3 DNA is TGCAGCGCCGGGACAGGGGGTAACTATGGCTACACCTTC.

This clonotype was detected ten times or more. The chain couples TRBV19 to TRBJ1-1, with unresolved D. V was trimmed by 3 bases and J by 1 base, leaving 12 bases between them. Germline CDR1 LNHDA, CDR2 SQIVND (reference sequence). CDR3 length: 15 amino acids. As DNA, the CDR3 is TGTGCCAGTAGTATCACCCATTCCCAGAACACTGAAGCTTTCTTT. Protein sequence: CASSITHSQNTEAFF. The full variable domain, completed using reference TRBV19 and TRBJ1-1, is DGGITQSPKYLFRKEGQNVTLSCEQNLNHDAMYWYRQDPGQGLRLIYYSQIVNDFQKGDIAEGYSVSREKKESFPLTVTSAQKNPTAFYLCASSITHSQNTEAFFGQGTRLTVV.

A few counts support this clonotype. This likely stems from a read error, as it lies one base from a far larger clone. The V gene is TRBV11-1, the J gene TRBJ2-2; TRBD2 aligns across 12 bases. The germline gives CDR1 SGHAT, CDR2 FQDESV (reference sequence). The CDR3 spans 17 residues. CDR3 coding DNA: TGTGCCAACAGCAAGCTCTTAGGACTAGCGGGAACCGGGGAGCTGTTTTTT. Protein sequence: CANSKLLGLAGTGELFF. Together with reference TRBV11-1 and TRBJ2-2, the CDR3 gives the full variable domain: EAEVAQSPRYKITEKSQAVAFWCDPISGHATLYWYRQILGQGPELLVQFQDESVVDDSQLPKDRFSAERLKGVDSTLKIQPAELGDSAMYLCANSKLLGLAGTGELFFGEGSRLTVL.

The sample holds a few counts of this clonotype. The chain carries TRBV6-1 and TRBJ1-3; a weak D match, TRBD1 (6 bases). Trimming took off 4 bases at V and 0 bases at J, with 10 bases between the two ends. The CDR3 consists of 15 residues. Germline V CDR1 and CDR2: MNHNS, SASEGT. The CDR3 DNA reads TGTGCCAGCAGTGGGGACATATCCTCTGGAAACACCATATATTTT. Its protein is CASSGDISSGNTIYF.

With respect to this clonotype: This could be a read error, since a much larger clone is one nucleotide away. The chain employs TRBV7-3 and TRBJ2-5, with D hard to call. Germline CDR1 SGHTA, CDR2 FQGTGA. CDR3 length: 13 residues. Between the trimmed V and J ends, which lost 9 bases and 5 bases, there was a span of 16 bases. CDR3 coding DNA: TGTGCCAGAGCCCCTGGGAAAATGGAGACCCAGTACTTC. Translated: CARAPGKMETQYF.

This clonotype has at least ten counts. This CDR3 reads CASSLSSGSDTQYF. In DNA form, the CDR3 reads TGTGCCAGCAGCTTAAGTAGCGGGAGTGATACGCAGTATTTT. The chain couples TRBV7-3 to TRBJ2-3; 9 nucleotides align to TRBD2. V trimming: 1 base; J trimming: 6 bases; junction bases outside the gene matches: 2. The CDR3 runs to 14 residues. Per the germline V gene, CDR1 is SGHTA and CDR2 is FQGTGA.

This clonotype was counted between two and nine times. A junction boundary mismatches the germline segment, possibly from a read error. V usage is TRBV12-3 or TRBV12-4 and J usage is TRBJ2-4; possible D gene TRBD1, 5 bases. This CDR3 has 14 amino acids. DNA for the CDR3: TGTGCCAGCAGTCCCCCAGACAGCAAAAACATTCAGCACTTC. It is translated as CASSPPDSKNIQHF.

This clonotype was recorded at least ten times. The V and J genes are TRBV11-2 and TRBJ2-5; no clear D. The V gene's germline CDR1 is SGHAT and CDR2 FQNNGV. V was shortened by 0 bases and J by 5 bases, with 10 bases between the two germline ends. CDR3 size: 14 residues. CDR3 DNA sequence: TGTGCCAGCAGCTTAGACCCGACCGGGGAGACCCAGTACTTC. This encodes CASSLDPTGETQYF.

This clonotype has at least ten counts. The V gene is TRBV6-1, the J gene TRBJ2-2, with 12 nucleotides matching TRBD2. J lost 9 bases, V lost 7 bases, and 9 bases had no gene match. The CDR3 covers 15 residues. In germline, CDR1 is MNHNS, CDR2 SASEGT. CDR3 protein: CASIAAGTSGWELFF. In DNA, the CDR3 is TGTGCCAGCATTGCCGCCGGGACTAGCGGGTGGGAGCTGTTTTTT.

Ten or more counts support this clonotype. The CDR3, as DNA: TGTGCCACCGGACGGGGATATGGCTACACCTTC. Translated, it gives CATGRGYGYTF. This rearrangement joins TRBV27 to TRBJ1-2; D not certain. CDR1 is MNHEY, CDR2 SMNVEV, per germline (reference sequence). The CDR3 length is 11 residues. The V end lost 10 bases, the J end lost 5 bases, and 11 bases lay between the germline ends.

This clonotype came up many times. A much bigger clone sits one base away, suggesting this may be a read error. The chain has TRBV6-2 or TRBV6-3 and TRBJ1-1, with 9 bases lining up with TRBD1. This CDR3 is built from 13 residues. Germline loops: CDR1 MNHEY, CDR2 SVGEGT. The V gene end was trimmed by 6 bases and the J gene end by 4 bases; junction bases not matched to a gene: 3. The CDR3 nucleotides read TGTGCCAGCAGCCTACAGGGGGCCACTGAAGCTTTCTTT. It yields the protein CASSLQGATEAFF.

This chain uses TRBV2 with TRBJ1-4; 8 bases agree with TRBD1. V shed 6 bases, J shed 8 bases, and the junction held 11 bases outside the gene matches. The germline CDR1 and CDR2 sequences are SNHLY and FYNNEI. The CDR3 runs 15 residues. The DNA for the CDR3 is TGTGCCAGCAGGCCGGGACAGGCCGGCGGCGAAAAACTGTTTTTT. The encoded protein is CASRPGQAGGEKLFF.

The sample holds many counts of this clonotype. The genes are TRBV27 and TRBJ2-3; D is ambiguous. This CDR3 region has 13 residues. V dropped 4 bases and J dropped 4 bases, with 9 bases sitting between them. CDR1 is MNHEY and CDR2 is SMNVEV in the germline V gene (reference sequence). The CDR3 DNA sequence: TGTGCCAGCAGTTCCCCCGTTGCAGATACGCAGTATTTT. Protein sequence: CASSSPVADTQYF.

V gene TRBV18 combines with J gene TRBJ2-7, with TRBD2 matching 13 bases. Per the germline V gene, CDR1 is KGHSH and CDR2 is LQKENI. The J segment lost 7 bases and the V segment lost 4 bases, leaving 7 bases of the junction unmatched. The CDR3 is 15 residues long. CDR3 sequence reads: CASSRTSGSYNEQYF. CDR3 bases: TGTGCCAGCTCACGGACTAGCGGGAGTTACAATGAGCAGTACTTC.

This chain links TRBV25-1 with TRBJ2-1; perhaps TRBD1 as D (5 bases). Deletions cut 8 bases from V and 4 bases from J, with 18 bases between. The CDR3 spans 15 residues. Germline CDR1 is MGHDK and CDR2 is SYGVNS. Written as DNA, the CDR3 is TGTGCCAGCTCCCAGCAGGGAATACTGTACAATGAGCAGTTCTTC. This codes for CASSQQGILYNEQFF.

This clonotype was detected ten times or more. The genes are TRBV18 and TRBJ1-5; possible D gene TRBD1, 5 bases. The germline CDR1 and CDR2 sequences are KGHSH and LQKENI. V was pared by 5 bases and J by 0 bases, with 14 bases between. The CDR3 is 16 residues long. The CDR3 DNA sequence: TGTGCCAGCTCAAGGTCGGCAGGGCCTAGCAATCAGCCCCAGCATTTT. It specifies CASSRSAGPSNQPQHF.

The J gene is TRBJ1-6, the V gene TRBV20-1, with D tentatively TRBD1 (6 bases). V was clipped by 1 base and J by 6 bases, with 10 bases between them. The CDR3 consists of 14 residues. Germline CDR1 DFQATT, CDR2 SNEGSKA (reference sequence). CDR3 residues: CSARGDKVNSPLHF. DNA of the CDR3: TGCAGTGCTAGAGGGGACAAAGTTAATTCACCCCTCCACTTT.

The chain couples TRBV7-9 to TRBJ2-1; 13 bases map to TRBD2. CDR1 is SEHNR and CDR2 is FQNEAQ in the germline V gene (reference sequence). V gave up 6 bases and J gave up 3 bases; unmatched junction bases: 5. The CDR3 runs to 16 residues. DNA of the CDR3: TGTGCCAGCAGAGGACTAGCGGGAGCACGCTACAATGAGCAGTTCTTC. Translation gives CASRGLAGARYNEQFF.

This clonotype was seen a few times. This rearrangement joins TRBV19 to TRBJ1-6; TRBD1 matches at 8 bases. J gave up 6 bases and V 5 bases, and 3 bases lay outside the gene matches. This CDR3 comprises 14 residues. Germline V gives CDR1 LNHDA, CDR2 SQIVND (reference sequence). The CDR3 spells CASSGDRLNSPLHF. The CDR3 DNA reads as TGTGCCAGTAGTGGGGACAGGCTTAATTCACCCCTCCACTTT.

This clonotype was seen repeatedly, ten times or more. The CDR3 region is CSARASLRETQYF. The CDR3 nucleotides read TGCAGTGCTAGGGCTAGCCTGCGGGAGACCCAGTACTTC. V usage is TRBV20-1 and J usage is TRBJ2-5; D might be TRBD2 (5 bases). V was clipped by 3 bases and J by 5 bases, with 13 bases between them. The V gene's germline CDR1 is DFQATT and CDR2 SNEGSKA (reference sequence). This CDR3 spans 13 amino acids.